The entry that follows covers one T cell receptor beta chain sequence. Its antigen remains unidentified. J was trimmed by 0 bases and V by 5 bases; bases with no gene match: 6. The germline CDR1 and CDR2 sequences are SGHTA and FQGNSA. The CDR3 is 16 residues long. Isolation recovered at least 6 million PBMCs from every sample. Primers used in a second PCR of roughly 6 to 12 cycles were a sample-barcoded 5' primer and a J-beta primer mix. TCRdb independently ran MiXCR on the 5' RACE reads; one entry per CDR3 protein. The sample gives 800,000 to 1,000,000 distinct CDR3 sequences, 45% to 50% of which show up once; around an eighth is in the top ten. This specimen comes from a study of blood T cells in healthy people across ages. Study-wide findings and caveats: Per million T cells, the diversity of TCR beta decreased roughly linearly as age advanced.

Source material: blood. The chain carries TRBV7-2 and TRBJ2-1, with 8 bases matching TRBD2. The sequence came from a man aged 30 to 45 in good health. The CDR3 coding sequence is TGTGCCAGCAGCATGGGACTAGTGAGCTCCTACAATGAGCAGTTCTTC. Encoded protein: CASSMGLVSSYNEQFF.